The 2 T cell receptor beta chains given below trace back to one sample, sequenced in a study of regulatory T cells in long-lasting Graves disease. Regarding time point: persistent/refractory GD, antithyroid drugs over 5 years with positive TRAb. PBMC RNA was the source of the TCR library. Construction of the TCR beta libraries employed iRepertoire HTBI primers in conjunction with Arm-PCR of CDR3 regions. TCRdb fed the multiplex PCR reads into MiXCR, producing one record per CDR3 protein. Counted here are nearly 350,000 distinct CDR3 sequences, around 20% occurring once; the ten biggest clones make up less than 35%. The sequences come from peripheral blood mononuclear cells (PBMCs), collected when the disease was refractory, from a patient treated with antithyroid drugs. These receptors were obtained from a female donor with Graves disease.

Many counts were recorded for this clonotype. The V and J genes are TRBV3-1 and TRBJ1-2; 9 bases map to TRBD1. The CDR3 consists of 16 residues. Germline assignment: CDR1 LGHDT and CDR2 YNNKEL (reference sequence). V was clipped by 3 bases and J by 1 base; unmatched bases: 6. This CDR3 is CASSHEPGQGNYGYTF. Written as DNA, the CDR3 is TGTGCCAGCAGCCATGAACCGGGACAGGGTAACTATGGCTACACCTTC.

This clonotype was seen a handful of times. The J gene is TRBJ1-2, the V gene TRBV9; D gene ambiguous. V shed 0 bases and J shed 8 bases, with 11 bases lying between them. The CDR3 runs 13 residues. CDR1 is SGDLS, CDR2 YYNGEE, per germline. The CDR3 DNA reads as TGTGCCAGCAGCGTAGACGGGGAACGCGGCTACACCTTC. The encoded protein is CASSVDGERGYTF.